One and the same sample provided the 16 T cell receptor beta chains below, sequenced in a study of blood T cell repertoires in COVID-19. Clones were sequenced by immunoSEQ multiplex PCR, and TCRdb holds only the in-frame ones, with some missing. The sample lists 250,000 or so clones; approximately 90% were seen once. Sequenced: peripheral blood. The receptors stem from a woman younger than 45 with COVID-19, enrolled during active disease.

This sequence joins TRBV5-1 and TRBJ2-7; TRBD2 matches 7 bases. The CDR3 spans 13 residues. Germline V CDR1 and CDR2: SGHRS, YFSETQ. Trimming at V came to 3 bases and at J to 5 bases, leaving 5 bases not matched to a gene. The CDR3 DNA sequence: TGCGCCAGCAGCTGGGGAGCGGGAAACGAGCAGTACTTC. It encodes CASSWGAGNEQYF.

V and J are TRBV4-1 and TRBJ1-1; no reliable D call. Per germline, CDR1 MGHRA and CDR2 YSYEKL. Trimming left V 4 bases short and J 1 base short, with 13 bases between. The length of the CDR3 is 15 residues. The CDR3: CASSPRGLGNTEAFF. CDR3 nucleotides: TGCGCCAGCAGCCCCCGAGGGCTGGGGAACACTGAAGCTTTCTTT.

This sequence joins TRBV18 and TRBJ1-5, with D uncertain. Looked up from germline, CDR1 is KGHSH and CDR2 is LQKENI. This CDR3 is built from 13 residues. The V end was cut by 3 bases, the J end by 4 bases, with 7 bases between. The CDR3 bases are TGTGCCAGCTCACCGCTACCAAATCAGCCCCAGCATTTT. This translates into CASSPLPNQPQHF.

The CDR3 region has the DNA TGTGCCAGCAGCGTAGAAGGTAGCGGAATCACCGGGGAGCTGTTTTTT. Translated, it gives CASSVEGSGITGELFF. This chain uses TRBV9 with TRBJ2-2, with D possibly matching TRBD2 (6 bases). With 0 bases removed from V and 4 bases from J, the gap between germline ends came to 13 bases. This CDR3 contains 16 residues. Germline V CDR1 and CDR2: SGDLS, YYNGEE.

This clone appeared a single time. The gene calls are TRBV6-5 and TRBJ2-7, with 10 bases identical to TRBD2. The CDR3 runs 15 residues. V lost 5 bases to trimming and J lost 6 bases; unmatched junction nucleotides: 10. Germline lookup yields CDR1 MNHEY and CDR2 SVGAGI. CDR3 sequence: CASSSGRAVRGEQYV. Written as DNA, the CDR3 is TGTGCCAGCAGTAGCGGGAGGGCCGTCCGTGGCGAGCAGTACGTC.

V and J are TRBV3-1 (or the pseudogene TRBV3-2) and TRBJ2-3; 10 bases line up with TRBD2. The CDR3 is 16 residues long. From germline, CDR1 is LGHDT and CDR2 YNNKEL (reference sequence). V was clipped by 5 bases and J by 4 bases; unmatched bases: 9. The CDR3 sequence is CASSSGWLAGADTQYF. The CDR3 DNA reads TGTGCCAGCAGCTCAGGCTGGCTAGCGGGAGCAGATACGCAGTATTTT.

The rearrangement links TRBV18 to TRBJ1-4; weak D call: TRBD1 (5 bases). From germline, CDR1 is KGHSH and CDR2 LQKENI. Trimming shortened V by 2 bases and J by 4 bases, and 11 bases separated the two germline ends. The CDR3 runs to 15 residues. The CDR3 region has the DNA TGTGCCAGCTCACCATTTGACGGACATAATGAAAAACTGTTTTTT. It translates to CASSPFDGHNEKLFF.

Regarding this clone: The DNA is left out, because the CDR3 cannot be placed on it with certainty; the CDR3 is given as TCRdb lists it. This CDR3 reads CASSTSGDYGNTIYF. This sequence joins TRBV11-2 and TRBJ1-3. Germline CDR1 SGHAT, CDR2 FQNNGV. With termini counted, the CDR3 has 15 amino acids.

V usage is TRBV6-2 or TRBV6-3 and J usage is TRBJ2-3, with D tentatively TRBD2 (6 bases). This CDR3 contains 14 residues. With 3 bases removed from V and 3 bases from J, the gap between germline ends came to 10 bases. Germline lookup yields CDR1 MNHEY and CDR2 SVGEGT. The CDR3 loop is CASSYQEGTDTQYF. The DNA of the CDR3 is TGTGCCAGCAGTTATCAGGAGGGTACAGATACGCAGTATTTT.

The chain links TRBV2 to TRBJ1-2; D is unresolved. The CDR3 extends over 13 amino acids. The V and J ends lost 0 bases and 5 bases respectively, with 7 bases between them. CDR1 SNHLY and CDR2 FYNNEI come from the germline V gene. The CDR3 DNA reads TGTGCCAGCAGTGAAGCGGGAGGGTATGGCTACACCTTC. This sequence encodes CASSEAGGYGYTF.

The chain couples TRBV24-1 to TRBJ2-1; 10 bases fit TRBD2. CDR1 is KGHDR and CDR2 is SFDVKD in the germline V gene. The CDR3 is made up of 16 amino acids. Unmatched junction bases numbered 7, after V lost 5 bases and J lost 4 bases. As DNA, the CDR3 is TGTGCCACCAGTGTGTCCCTAGCGGGGGATTACAATGAGCAGTTCTTC. It yields the protein CATSVSLAGDYNEQFF.

This clone was seen only a few times. The genes are TRBV6-2 or TRBV6-3 and TRBJ1-5; a possible D gene is TRBD1 (6 bases). The CDR3 runs 15 residues. Germline loops: CDR1 MNHEY, CDR2 SVGEGT. Trimming left V 4 bases short and J 15 bases short, with 25 bases between. The CDR3 coding sequence is TGTGCCAGCAGTTCCGCGACCGGGACACTATCTCACCCGCATTTT. Protein product: CASSSATGTLSHPHF.

The rearrangement uses TRBV5-6 and TRBJ1-3; D may be TRBD1 (5 bases). With 3 bases removed from V and 4 bases from J, the gap between germline ends came to 20 bases. CDR1 is SGHDT, CDR2 YYEEEE, per germline. This CDR3 has 17 residues. CDR3 nucleotides: TGTGCCAGCAGCTCAACCCGACGGGGGTTGGAAGGAAACACCATATATTTT. It is translated as CASSSTRRGLEGNTIYF.

The chain combines TRBV7-9 with TRBJ2-1, with 7 positions matching TRBD2. V shed 5 bases, J shed 7 bases, and the junction held 8 bases outside the gene matches. Germline V CDR1 and CDR2: SEHNR, FQNEAQ (reference sequence). This CDR3 is built from 14 residues. The chain's CDR3 is CASSMLGEGNEQFF. CDR3 in DNA: TGTGCCAGCAGCATGCTCGGGGAGGGTAATGAGCAGTTCTTC. Variable domain in full (rest from reference TRBV7-9 and TRBJ2-1): DTGVSQNPRHKITKRGQNVTFRCDPISEHNRLYWYRQTLGQGPEFLTYFQNEAQLEKSRLLSDRFSAERPKGSFSTLEIQRTEQGDSAMYLCASSMLGEGNEQFFGPGTRLTVL.

This clone turned up a few times. This chain links TRBV7-2 with TRBJ1-2; TRBD1 is a possible D gene (6 bases). This CDR3 contains 16 residues. Germline assignment: CDR1 SGHTA and CDR2 FQGNSA. Trimming stripped 2 bases from V and 1 base from J, with 14 bases between. CDR3 region: CASSLSNQGINYGYTF. CDR3 sequence (DNA): TGTGCCAGCAGCTTATCAAATCAGGGGATTAACTATGGCTACACCTTC.

The chain has TRBV29-1 and TRBJ2-3; 12 bases are a match to TRBD2. Germline V gene lookup returns CDR1 SQVTM and CDR2 ANQGSEA. With V trimmed by 5 bases and J by 1 base, 4 bases remained unmatched. The CDR3 consists of 15 residues. The CDR3, as DNA: TGCAGCGTTCGGGCTAGCGGGAGGGGCACAGATACGCAGTATTTT. Protein sequence: CSVRASGRGTDTQYF.